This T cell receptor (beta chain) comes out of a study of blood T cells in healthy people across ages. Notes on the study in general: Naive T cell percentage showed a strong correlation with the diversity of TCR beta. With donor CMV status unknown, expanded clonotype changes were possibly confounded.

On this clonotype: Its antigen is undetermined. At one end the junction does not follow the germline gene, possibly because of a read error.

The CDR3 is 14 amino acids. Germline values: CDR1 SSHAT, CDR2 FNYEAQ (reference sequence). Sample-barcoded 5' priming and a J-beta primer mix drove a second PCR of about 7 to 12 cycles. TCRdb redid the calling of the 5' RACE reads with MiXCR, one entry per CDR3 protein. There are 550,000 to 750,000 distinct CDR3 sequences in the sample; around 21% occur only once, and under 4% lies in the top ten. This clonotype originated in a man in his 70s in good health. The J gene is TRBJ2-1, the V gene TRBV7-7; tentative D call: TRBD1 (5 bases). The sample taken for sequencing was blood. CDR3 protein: CASSLDGQGNEQFF. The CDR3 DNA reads TGTGCTAGCAGCTTAGACGGCCAGGGCAATGAGCAGTTCTTC.